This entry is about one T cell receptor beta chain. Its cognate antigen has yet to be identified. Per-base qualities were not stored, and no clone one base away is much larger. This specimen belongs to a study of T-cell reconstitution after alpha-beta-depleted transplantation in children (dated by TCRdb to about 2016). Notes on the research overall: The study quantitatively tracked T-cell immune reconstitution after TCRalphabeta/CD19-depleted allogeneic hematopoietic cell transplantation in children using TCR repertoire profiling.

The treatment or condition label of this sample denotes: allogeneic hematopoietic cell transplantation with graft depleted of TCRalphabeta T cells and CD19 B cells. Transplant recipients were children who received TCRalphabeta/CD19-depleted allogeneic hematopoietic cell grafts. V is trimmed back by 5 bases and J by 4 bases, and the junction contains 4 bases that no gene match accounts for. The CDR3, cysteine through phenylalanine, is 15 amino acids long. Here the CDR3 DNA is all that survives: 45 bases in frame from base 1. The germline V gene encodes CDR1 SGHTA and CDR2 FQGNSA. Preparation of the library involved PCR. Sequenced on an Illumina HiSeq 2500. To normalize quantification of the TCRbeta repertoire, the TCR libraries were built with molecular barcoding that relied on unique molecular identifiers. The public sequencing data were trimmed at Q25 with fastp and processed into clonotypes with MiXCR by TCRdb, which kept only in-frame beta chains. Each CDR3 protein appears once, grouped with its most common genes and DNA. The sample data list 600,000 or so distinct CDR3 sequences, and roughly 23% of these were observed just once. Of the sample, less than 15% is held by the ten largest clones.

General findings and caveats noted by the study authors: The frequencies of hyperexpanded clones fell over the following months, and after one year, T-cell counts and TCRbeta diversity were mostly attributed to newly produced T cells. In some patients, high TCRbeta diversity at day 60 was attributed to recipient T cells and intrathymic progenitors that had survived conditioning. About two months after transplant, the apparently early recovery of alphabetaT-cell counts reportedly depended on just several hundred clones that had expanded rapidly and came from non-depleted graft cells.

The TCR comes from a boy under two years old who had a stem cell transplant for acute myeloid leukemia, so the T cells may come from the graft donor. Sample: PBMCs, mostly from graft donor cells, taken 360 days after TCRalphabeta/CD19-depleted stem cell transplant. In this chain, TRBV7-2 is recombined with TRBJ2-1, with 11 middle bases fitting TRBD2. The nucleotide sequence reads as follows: TGTGCCAGCAGCACAACTAGCGGGGGATACAATGAGCAGTTCTTC. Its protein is CASSTTSGGYNEQFF.